This record covers a single T cell receptor (beta chain). The read falls 3 residues short of the CDR3 end, and the missing part is taken from the germline J gene. The CDR3 consists of 16 residues. Per the germline V gene, CDR1 is LGHNA and CDR2 is YNFKEQ. J lost 7 bases, V lost 2 bases, and 11 bases had no gene match. This sample was included in a study of Tregs in tolerant kidney transplant recipients. The assay was immunoSEQ multiplex PCR, and TCRdb's table has in-frame clones only and misses some. The sample includes roughly 32,000 clones. This receptor was taken from a human donor who received a combined kidney and bone marrow transplant. The starting material was CD8+ T cells from blood, obtained before the transplant. The chain recombines TRBV4-2 with TRBJ1-1, with TRBD1 matching 9 bases. The CDR3 region is CASSQPGQGPSHEAFF. The sequenced part of the CDR3 DNA is TGTGCCAGCAGCCAACCGGGACAGGGACCCTCGCATGAA.